This T cell receptor (beta chain) emerged from a study of OX40 agonist ivuxolimab in advanced cancers. At the level of the whole study: Ivuxolimab was a fully human IgG2 agonistic monoclonal antibody targeting the costimulatory receptor OX40 (CD134). The paper covers the monotherapy dose-escalation part of the phase I ivuxolimab trial, which included N ≈ 52 patients. Patients were allowed to have had prior anti-PD-1, anti-PD-L1 or anti-CTLA-4 therapy, and 40% to 45% of the dose-escalation patients had been treated with checkpoint inhibitors. In the dose-escalation cohort, approximately 80% of patients were male, and the mean age was approximately 60 years with a range of roughly 20 to 85. Partial responses occurred in three dose-escalation patients: two with cutaneous melanoma and one with hepatocellular carcinoma. Peripheral TCRbeta sequencing aimed to test whether ivuxolimab altered TCR sequence diversity and caused clonal T-cell expansion. Of the approximately 54 dose-escalation patients, hepatocellular carcinoma was present in approximately 20, melanoma in roughly 15, renal cell carcinoma in 9 and head and neck cancer in 9. Intravenous ivuxolimab was administered to patients every 2 weeks at six dose levels: 0.01, 0.1, 0.3, 1.5, 3 and 10 mg/kg.

To note about this clone: No antigen is known for it. Base qualities are not at hand, and no much larger clone is one base apart.

Trimming takes 5 bases from V and 0 bases from J, and the germline ends sit 5 bases apart. The germline V gene (reference sequence) specifies SEHNR as CDR1 and FQNEAQ as CDR2. Taken from cysteine to phenylalanine, the CDR3 has 13 residues. The retained sequence is limited to the CDR3, 39 bases, with the frame set at the first base. Genomic DNA was extracted from sorted cells for sequencing of the TCRbeta CDR3 region. TCRbeta CDR3 regions were sequenced using the immunoSEQ Assay. Held by TCRdb, this immuneACCESS table contains in-frame sequences only and omits some clones. Under half of the omission traces to an unresolved V gene where checked; the cause of the rest is unknown. For this sample there are tens of thousands of clones; about 86% appear just once. The biggest ten clones account for 6.5% of the sample. Patients with autoimmune disease history or receiving systemic immunosuppression were excluded from the trial. In every dose cohort, peripheral blood was drawn for TCR sequencing at baseline, cycle 4 day 1, and cycle 7 day 1. The samples were drawn from a first-in-human, open-label, multicenter phase I dose-escalation trial of ivuxolimab. Adults with locally advanced or metastatic melanoma, renal cell, hepatocellular, or head and neck squamous cell carcinoma were enrolled in the trial. Before TCR sequencing, CD4+ and CD8+ T cells were separately sorted from peripheral blood.

Results the study describes overall, beyond this receptor: On average, CD8+ T cells showed more expanded clones than CD4+ T cells after ivuxolimab. Low levels of normalized T-cell clonal expansion were also seen in some patients who did not respond. At doses of 0.1 to 3.0 mg/kg, clonal expansion of both CD4+ and CD8+ T cells in blood was seen between baseline and week 6. In partial responders in the 0.1-3.0 mg/kg groups, normalized peripheral clonal expansion was found to be among the lowest, especially among CD8+ T cells. The antigen specificity of the peripheral T cells that underwent clonal expansion was not determined.

This TCR came from an adult with an advanced solid tumor such as melanoma, head and neck, liver or kidney cancer. The chain is encoded by TRBV7-9 joined to TRBJ2-1, with no reliable assignment of the D segment. Sequenced here: CD4+ or CD8+ T cells sorted from blood, sampled in a trial of the OX40 agonist ivuxolimab. The DNA sequence reads TGTGCCAGCAGCCAGAGCTCCTACAATGAGCAGTTCTTC. This is translated as CASSQSSYNEQFF.